These T cell receptor beta chains were read from a single sample in a study of cytotoxic CD8 clonotypes in ibrutinib-treated CLL. Generated by immunoSEQ multiplex PCR, the TCRdb table keeps only in-frame clones and is missing some. The sample yields some 200,000 clones, just over 70% seen once. The source material was PBMCs, sampled after 12 months of ibrutinib treatment. These receptors came from a human donor with chronic lymphocytic leukemia. The CDR3 runs from the conserved cysteine through the conserved F or W. The D gene is left open where the match is weak. Expanded clones get a size class; other rows say once, few or many, or leave the size out.

TRBV6-5	few	NA	TRBJ2-6	TGTGCCAGTAGAATACACTCTGGGGCCAACGTCCTGACTTTC	CASRIHSGANVLTF
TRBV10-1	NA	NA	TRBJ2-7	TGCGCCAGCAGTGAGTCCTGTGACAGGTATTCCCTCTACGAGCAGTACTTC	CASSESCDRYSLYEQYF
TRBV30	NA	NA	TRBJ2-7	TGTGCCTGGAGCGTTAGTCCCTACGAGCAGTACTTC	CAWSVSPYEQYF
TRBV6-1	NA	TRBD2	TRBJ2-3	TGTGCCAGCAGGCTTAAGTGGGGGGGGACAGATACGCAGTATTTT	CASRLKWGGTDTQYF
TRBV5-4	NA	NA	TRBJ1-2	TGTGCCAGCAGGGTCATGCCTCAAGTAGGCTACACCTTC	CASRVMPQVGYTF
TRBV5-4	NA	NA	TRBJ2-6	TGTGCCAGCAGCTTTGGCCAGGGCGCTGGGGCCAACGTCCTGACTTTC	CASSFGQGAGANVLTF
TRBV19	NA	NA	TRBJ1-1	TGTGCCAGTAGTATCCCCGGGGGTGCACGCACTGAAGCTTTCTTT	CASSIPGGARTEAFF
TRBV25-1	NA	NA	TRBJ2-3	TGTGCCAGCAGTGTACACAGGGGGGGTTCCACAGATACGCAGTATTTT	CASSVHRGGSTDTQYF
TRBV5-6	few	NA	TRBJ1-2	TGTGCCAGCAGCTTGGGGTCAGGGTGCACCTTC	CASSLGSGCTF
TRBV15	NA	TRBD1	TRBJ1-2	TGTGCCACCAGCAGAGATGACAGGGGAGCTATTGGCTACACCTTC	CATSRDDRGAIGYTF
TRBV18	NA	NA	TRBJ2-5	TGTGCCAGCTCACCCCCGGCATTAGAGACCCAGTACTTC	CASSPPALETQYF
TRBV6-5	NA	NA	TRBJ2-1	TGTGCCAGCAGCCTCATCCCGGGCAATGAGCAGTTCTTC	CASSLIPGNEQFF
TRBV7-6	NA	NA	TRBJ2-1	TGTGCCAGCAGCCCTACGACTAGTCATTACAATGAGCAGTTCTTC	CASSPTTSHYNEQFF
TRBV5-1	NA	TRBD2	TRBJ2-7	TGCGCCAGCAGCTCTAGCGGGAGGGCCTACGAGCAGTACTTC	CASSSSGRAYEQYF
TRBV30	NA	NA	TRBJ2-1	TGTGCCTGGAGTGTAGAGGGAGCAACCTACAATGAGCAGTTCTTC	CAWSVEGATYNEQFF
TRBV28	NA	NA	TRBJ2-7	TGTGCCAGCAGTCTCCGGGGGAACGAGCAGTACTTC	CASSLRGNEQYF
TRBV7-2	NA	NA	TRBJ1-5	TGTGCCAGCAGCTTAGACAAGGGACCGGGGCCCCAGCATTTT	CASSLDKGPGPQHF
TRBV7-2	NA	NA	TRBJ2-7	TGTGCCAGCAGCTTATGGCAGGGGAGGGCCGAGCAGTACTTC	CASSLWQGRAEQYF
TRBV27	NA	NA	TRBJ1-5	TGTGCCAGCAGTTTCGGGAGCCCAAATCAGCCCCAGCATTTT	CASSFGSPNQPQHF
TRBV9	NA	TRBD1	TRBJ2-7	TGTGCCAGCAGCCGAGGGACAGGGGACGAGCAGTACTTC	CASSRGTGDEQYF